This T cell receptor beta chain was captured by sequencing in a study of shared clonotypes between healthy human individuals. Looking at the study overall: The plates for each donor numbered three CD4 naive, three CD4 memory, two CD8 naive and one CD8 memory.

The table came from immunoSEQ multiplex PCR; TCRdb's copy has only in-frame clones and leaves some out. The sample includes approximately 2,300,000 clones, 92% of them seen just once. Trimming took 2 bases from V and 4 from J, leaving 13 bases between them. The CDR3 length is 15 residues. CDR1 and CDR2 (germline): ENHRY, SYGVKD. The chain couples TRBV10-3 to TRBJ2-3, with no clear D. Sequencing used naive CD4+ T cells from PBMCs. Subset here: CD45RA+ positively selected. The origin of this receptor is a man aged 18 to 30 in good health. Some clones in this sample may be carry-over from other donors' samples. CDR3 residues: CAISEGRLGPDTQYF. As DNA, the CDR3 is TGTGCCATCAGTGAGGGACGGTTAGGACCAGATACGCAGTATTTT.